The next 23 T cell receptor beta chains were all read from a single sample in a study of graft-versus-host responses after intestinal transplantation. Sequenced by immunoSEQ multiplex PCR; TCRdb stores in-frame clones only, minus some. Altogether roughly 120,000 clones are present, over 75% being singletons, with the ten largest covering about 0.18%. No antigen has been assigned to these receptors. Sequencing used unstimulated CD4+ T cells sorted from spleen or lymph node cells, obtained before intestinal transplant. These receptors originate from a human donor who received an intestinal transplant.

This clone was detected once. The V and J genes are TRBV6-5 and TRBJ2-7; the match to TRBD1 covers 10 bases. CDR3 length: 15 amino acids. J was trimmed by 3 bases and V by 7 bases; bases with no gene match: 9. The V gene's germline CDR1 is MNHEY and CDR2 SVGAGI. The CDR3 DNA sequence: TGTGCCAGCATAGCGCGACAGGGGGCTGGCTACGAGCAGTACTTC. It codes for CASIARQGAGYEQYF.

This clone was found a few times. This rearrangement joins TRBV18 to TRBJ2-1; 13 bases align to TRBD2. CDR3 length: 14 residues. The V and J ends lost 4 bases and 10 bases, in that order; junction bases with no gene match: 4. Germline CDR1 KGHSH, CDR2 LQKENI. The chain's CDR3 is CASSRTSGSGEQFF. CDR3 bases: TGTGCCAGCTCACGGACTAGCGGGAGTGGGGAGCAGTTCTTC.

The chain joins TRBV5-4 to TRBJ1-2; 8 bases fit TRBD1. V dropped 2 bases and J dropped 5; count of bases not matched to a gene: 11. Germline CDR1 SGHNT, CDR2 YYREEE (reference sequence). CDR3 length: 16 amino acids. The CDR3 loop is CASSFQGARSGYGYTF. CDR3 nucleotide sequence: TGTGCCAGCAGCTTTCAGGGGGCGCGTTCTGGGTATGGCTACACCTTC.

This chain joins TRBV27 and TRBJ1-2, with D unclear. Between the trimmed V and J ends, which lost 1 base and 7 bases, there was a span of 10 bases. CDR3 length: 13 amino acids. CDR1 and CDR2 (germline): MNHEY, SMNVEV (reference sequence). CDR3 protein: CASSLWGAGGYTF. The CDR3 DNA sequence: TGTGCCAGCAGTTTATGGGGAGCGGGTGGCTACACCTTC.

This clone occurred once. The rearrangement uses TRBV19 and TRBJ2-5, with D perhaps matching TRBD2 (6 bases). V was clipped by 2 bases and J by 5 bases, with 9 bases between them. CDR1 is LNHDA and CDR2 is SQIVND in the germline V gene (reference sequence). This CDR3 has 13 amino acids. CDR3 coding DNA: TGTGCCAGTAGTATAAGAGGAGGGGAGACCCAGTACTTC. It translates to CASSIRGGETQYF.

J is TRBJ1-2 and V is TRBV20-1; D uncertain. Deletions cut 1 base from V and 6 bases from J, with 6 bases between. Looked up from germline, CDR1 is DFQATT and CDR2 is SNEGSKA (reference sequence). The CDR3 runs to 11 residues. CDR3 in amino acids: CSARGHNGYTF. The CDR3 DNA sequence: TGCAGTGCTAGAGGCCACAATGGCTACACCTTC.

Regarding this clone: Distinct nucleotide sequences in the sample also encode this CDR3. The gene calls are TRBV30 and TRBJ1-5; weak D call: TRBD1 (5 bases). The V gene lost 0 bases and the J gene lost 2 bases, with 5 bases spanning the gap. The length of the CDR3 is 13 residues. Germline V CDR1 and CDR2: GTSNPN, SVGIG (reference sequence). In DNA, the CDR3 is TGTGCCTGGAGTGTACAGGGCAATCAGCCCCAGCATTTT. Its protein product is CAWSVQGNQPQHF.

V is TRBV5-5 and J is TRBJ2-1, with D hard to call. Trimming stripped 0 bases from V and 10 bases from J, with 8 bases between. The CDR3 covers 12 residues. Per germline, CDR1 SGHKS and CDR2 YYEKEE (reference sequence). CDR3 in amino acids: CASSLAGLEQFF. The CDR3 DNA sequence: TGTGCCAGCAGCTTGGCTGGCTTGGAGCAGTTCTTC.

V gene TRBV11-2 combines with J gene TRBJ2-5, with 8 bases fitting TRBD1. CDR3 size: 15 residues. The ends lost 2 bases at V and 5 bases at J; junction bases unmatched: 7. Germline V gives CDR1 SGHAT, CDR2 FQNNGV. The CDR3 is CASSLTAGGGETQYF. CDR3 DNA sequence: TGTGCCAGCAGCTTAACGGCAGGGGGCGGGGAGACCCAGTACTTC.

This chain connects TRBV18 to TRBJ1-2, with TRBD1 matching over 7 bases. The CDR3 length is 15 residues. The germline gives CDR1 KGHSH, CDR2 LQKENI. Germline trimming cut 6 bases from V and 0 bases from J; bases unmatched to any gene: 7. The chain's CDR3 is CASSQGTAPNYGYTF. CDR3 nucleotide sequence: TGTGCCAGCTCTCAGGGGACAGCCCCTAACTATGGCTACACCTTC.

The chain is built from TRBV10-1 and TRBJ2-5; D possibly corresponds to TRBD1 (6 bases). CDR1 is WNHNN and CDR2 is SYGVQD in the germline V gene (reference sequence). Trimming removed 8 bases from V and 4 bases from J, with 17 bases in between. This CDR3 is 14 amino acids long. CDR3 sequence: CASPPTGTGETQYF. CDR3 nucleotides: TGCGCCAGCCCACCTACAGGGACGGGAGAGACCCAGTACTTC.

The genes are TRBV18 and TRBJ2-2; D gene unclear. Trimming left V 0 bases short and J 7 bases short, with 6 bases between. Germline assignment: CDR1 KGHSH and CDR2 LQKENI. This CDR3 comprises 13 residues. CDR3 bases: TGTGCCAGCTCACCACCGTCGTACGGGGAGCTGTTTTTT. Translation gives CASSPPSYGELFF.

J is TRBJ2-5 and V is TRBV7-9; TRBD1 agrees at 7 bases. This CDR3 contains 17 residues. CDR1 and CDR2 from the germline V gene are SEHNR and FQNEAQ (reference sequence). The V gene end was trimmed by 7 bases and the J gene end by 3 bases; junction bases not matched to a gene: 17. The CDR3 nucleotides read TGTGCCAGCAACGAGGGTCCAACAGGGGCCCGAGAAGAGACCCAGTACTTC. Translating gives CASNEGPTGAREETQYF. The full variable domain, its missing parts supplied by reference TRBV7-9 and TRBJ2-5, is DTGVSQNPRHKITKRGQNVTFRCDPISEHNRLYWYRQTLGQGPEFLTYFQNEAQLEKSRLLSDRFSAERPKGSFSTLEIQRTEQGDSAMYLCASNEGPTGAREETQYFGPGTRLLVL.

V and J are TRBV27 and TRBJ2-2; 10 bases fit TRBD1. Trimming cost V 8 bases and J 4 bases; bases outside gene matches: 4. The CDR3 extends over 14 amino acids. Germline assignment: CDR1 MNHEY and CDR2 SMNVEV (reference sequence). DNA for the CDR3: TGTGCCAGCTGGGACAGGGGAATCACCGGGGAGCTGTTTTTT. Translating gives CASWDRGITGELFF.

The rearrangement uses TRBV21-1 and TRBJ1-1. TRBV21-1 represents a pseudogene. This CDR3 is built from 15 residues. CDR3 in amino acids: CASSKEDGGLGEAFF. The CDR3 bases are TGTGCCAGCAGCAAAGAGGATGGGGGACTCGGTGAAGCTTTCTTT.

This chain links TRBV18 with TRBJ2-1; weak D call: TRBD1 (6 bases). Germline loops: CDR1 KGHSH, CDR2 LQKENI. The CDR3 loop spans 15 amino acids. Trimming left V 0 bases short and J 5 bases short, with 11 bases between. DNA of the CDR3: TGTGCCAGCTCACCACCGACAGGTAGGGACAATGAGCAGTTCTTC. Its translation is CASSPPTGRDNEQFF.

V is TRBV6-1 and J is TRBJ1-1; D gene unclear. CDR3 length equals 16 residues. Germline V gene data show CDR1 as MNHNS and CDR2 as SASEGT. Deletions cut 0 bases from V and 2 bases from J, with 13 bases between. The chain's CDR3 is CASSEAWTGYNTEAFF. CDR3 in DNA: TGTGCCAGCAGTGAAGCCTGGACTGGGTATAACACTGAAGCTTTCTTT.

This chain links TRBV6-5 with TRBJ1-2; perhaps TRBD1 as D (6 bases). The CDR3 spans 15 residues. V lost 5 bases, J lost 2 bases, and 15 bases lay in between. Germline CDR1 and CDR2: MNHEY and SVGAGI. CDR3: CASSASQGPNYGYTF. CDR3 nucleotides: TGTGCCAGCAGTGCTTCCCAGGGGCCCAACTATGGCTACACCTTC.

The chain recombines TRBV7-2 with TRBJ2-3; D perhaps matches TRBD1 (5 bases). The CDR3 consists of 14 residues. The germline V and J ends were trimmed by 6 bases and 2 bases, with 12 bases remaining between them. Germline CDR1 reads SGHTA; CDR2 reads FQGNSA. The CDR3 sequence: CASSTGHNTDTQYF. The CDR3 DNA reads TGTGCCAGCAGTACCGGACACAACACAGATACGCAGTATTTT.

The chain employs TRBV15 and TRBJ2-7; 9 bases map to TRBD1. Germline CDR1 reads LNHNV; CDR2 reads YYDKDF (reference sequence). The CDR3 contains 16 residues. V gave up 0 bases and J gave up 2 bases; unmatched junction bases: 5. This CDR3 reads CATSREWTGATYEQYF. In DNA form, the CDR3 reads TGTGCCACCAGCAGAGAGTGGACAGGGGCAACCTACGAGCAGTACTTC. Variable domain in full (rest from reference TRBV15 and TRBJ2-7): DAMVIQNPRYQVTQFGKPVTLSCSQTLNHNVMYWYQQKSSQAPKLLFHYYDKDFNNEADTPDNFQSRRPNTSFCFLDIRSPGLGDTAMYLCATSREWTGATYEQYFGPGTRLTVT.

The gene calls are TRBV6-5 and TRBJ2-5; possible D gene TRBD2, 6 bases. The V end was cut by 8 bases, the J end by 5 bases, with 18 bases between. From germline, CDR1 is MNHEY and CDR2 SVGAGI. This CDR3 contains 14 residues. CDR3 in DNA: TGTGCCAGCGCGGAGGGACCGCGGCGGGAGACCCAGTACTTC. The encoded protein is CASAEGPRRETQYF.

This clone was picked up one time. This sequence joins TRBV28 and TRBJ1-2; possibly TRBD1 for D (6 bases). There are 13 residues in the CDR3. The V and J ends lost 6 bases and 4 bases respectively, with 12 bases between them. CDR1 and CDR2 from the germline V gene are MDHEN and SYDVKM. CDR3 region: CASRQGVGYGYTF. The CDR3 DNA reads as TGTGCCAGCAGACAGGGAGTCGGCTATGGCTACACCTTC.

The rearrangement uses TRBV11-2 and TRBJ1-1; 7 bases are a match to TRBD1. CDR3 length: 18 residues. With V trimmed by 1 base and J by 7 bases, 18 bases remained unmatched. Germline CDR1 and CDR2: SGHAT and FQNNGV. Written as DNA, the CDR3 is TGTGCCAGCAGCTTAGTAGGCCCAACGACAGGGCGGTTTGGTGAAGCTTTCTTT. Translated: CASSLVGPTTGRFGEAFF.